Following are 22 T cell receptor beta chains from one sample sequenced in a study of shared clonotypes between healthy human individuals. Sequenced by immunoSEQ multiplex PCR; TCRdb stores in-frame clones only, minus some. The data hold about 1.5 million clones, with 98% observed a single time. The specimen sequenced was naive CD4+ T cells sorted from blood. Subset described: CD45RA+ positively selected. The receptors originated from a man in his thirties or forties in good health.

The gene calls are TRBV6-1 and TRBJ2-7; the D is unclear. This CDR3 region has 12 residues. Germline CDR1 reads MNHNS; CDR2 reads SASEGT. With 3 bases removed from V and 4 bases from J, the gap between germline ends came to 7 bases. DNA of the CDR3: TGTGCCAGCAGTGAGATGCGGTACGAGCAGTACTTC. Protein: CASSEMRYEQYF.

This clone came up once. This chain uses TRBV5-1 with TRBJ2-3, with 11 nucleotides matching TRBD2. V gave up 5 bases and J gave up 0 bases; unmatched junction bases: 2. This CDR3 is 15 amino acids long. Germline-derived CDR1 and CDR2 are SGHRS and YFSETQ. The DNA for the CDR3 is TGCGCCAGCAGAGTAGCGGGAGGGAGCACAGATACGCAGTATTTT. It codes for CASRVAGGSTDTQYF.

This clone was counted once. The same CDR3 can be traced to other DNA sequences in this sample. This sequence joins TRBV5-1 and TRBJ2-1; D perhaps matches TRBD2 (5 bases). V was trimmed by 4 bases and J by 7 bases, leaving 9 bases between them. The CDR3 spans 12 residues. CDR1 SGHRS and CDR2 YFSETQ come from the germline V gene. In nucleotides, the CDR3 is TGCGCCAGCAGCCTCGGACTTAATGAGCAGTTCTTC. Protein: CASSLGLNEQFF.

The chain employs TRBV28 and TRBJ2-1; perhaps D is TRBD1 or TRBD2 (5 bases each). The CDR3 consists of 15 residues. V was clipped by 8 bases and J by 7 bases, with 21 bases between them. Germline V lookup: CDR1 MDHEN, CDR2 SYDVKM. CDR3 sequence reads: CASLRRDHPGNEQFF. In DNA, the CDR3 is TGTGCCAGCCTTCGACGGGACCACCCGGGGAATGAGCAGTTCTTC.

This clone occurred once. The V and J genes are TRBV5-4 and TRBJ2-5; 9 bases line up with TRBD1. The CDR3 totals 17 residues. V shed 10 bases and J 4 bases; nucleotides not matched to a gene: 20. The germline gives CDR1 SGHNT, CDR2 YYREEE (reference sequence). The chain's CDR3 is CAGKRTLRTGEIETQYF. CDR3 nucleotides: TGTGCCGGCAAGAGAACTCTAAGGACAGGGGAGATAGAGACCCAGTACTTC.

V usage is TRBV10-3 and J usage is TRBJ2-3; 9 bases agree with TRBD2. Germline CDR1 and CDR2: ENHRY and SYGVKD. V was clipped by 6 bases and J by 4 bases; unmatched bases: 11. The CDR3 runs to 16 residues. In nucleotides, the CDR3 is TGTGCCATCAGCCTGAGTAGCGGGAGTATCTCAGATACGCAGTATTTT. Translation gives CAISLSSGSISDTQYF.

This chain links TRBV28 with TRBJ1-4; D is ambiguous. V lost 4 bases and J 15 bases, leaving 21 bases between the germline ends. Germline values: CDR1 MDHEN, CDR2 SYDVKM. The CDR3 consists of 14 residues. CDR3 protein: CASSSRLLRRRLFF. The DNA for the CDR3 is TGTGCCAGCAGTTCCCGGTTACTGAGGCGAAGGTTGTTTTTT.

This chain connects TRBV28 to TRBJ2-2; 8 bases fit TRBD2. Germline V CDR1 and CDR2: MDHEN, SYDVKM. This CDR3 region has 14 residues. Trimming took 6 bases from V and 8 from J; bases not matched to a gene: 8. The CDR3 is CASRAGGGTGELFF. In nucleotides, the CDR3 is TGTGCCAGCAGGGCGGGAGGTGGAACGGGGGAGCTGTTTTTT.

A word on this clone: The sample carries other DNA sequences with the same CDR3. This chain links TRBV28 with TRBJ2-7, with TRBD1 matching 7 bases. This CDR3 is built from 12 residues. With 8 bases clipped from V and 3 bases from J, the junction kept 4 bases outside the gene matches. In germline, CDR1 is MDHEN, CDR2 SYDVKM. In nucleotides, the CDR3 is TGTGCCAGCCGGACAGGACTCTACGAGCAGTACTTC. Residues: CASRTGLYEQYF. The full variable domain, in which reference TRBV28 and TRBJ2-7 provide the parts outside the CDR3, is DVKVTQSSRYLVKRTGEKVFLECVQDMDHENMFWYRQDPGLGLRLIYFSYDVKMKEKGDIPEGYSVSREKKERFSLILESASTNQTSMYLCASRTGLYEQYFGPGTRLTVT.

The rearrangement joins TRBV5-1 to TRBJ2-5; 14 bases map to TRBD2. Germline V gene lookup returns CDR1 SGHRS and CDR2 YFSETQ. V shed 2 bases and J 5 bases; nucleotides not matched to a gene: 20. The CDR3 has 21 residues. As DNA, the CDR3 is TGCGCCAGCAGCTTATTCGGACTAGCGGGAGGATCGCTCAATAGGGTGGAGACCCAGTACTTC. Encoded protein: CASSLFGLAGGSLNRVETQYF.

This clone has only one observation. This chain joins TRBV5-1 and TRBJ1-5, with TRBD1 as a possible D gene (5 bases). The CDR3 runs 14 residues. The ends were cut back, 7 bases at V and 7 bases at J, with 18 bases in the middle. Germline CDR1 is SGHRS and CDR2 is YFSETQ. CDR3 bases: TGCGCCAGCCCGGGGCAGGTAGCGGGGCAGCCCCAGCATTTT. This translates into CASPGQVAGQPQHF.

J is TRBJ2-2 and V is TRBV28, with 7 bases that match TRBD2. The CDR3 covers 16 residues. V dropped 5 bases and J dropped 2; count of bases not matched to a gene: 8. From germline, CDR1 is MDHEN and CDR2 SYDVKM. The CDR3 sequence is CASSLAGLVNTGELFF. For the CDR3, the DNA is TGTGCCAGCAGTCTCGCAGGACTAGTAAACACCGGGGAGCTGTTTTTT.

CDR3 sequence reads: CASSFHAPPGLAGGPKTDTQYF. Written as DNA, the CDR3 is TGTGCCAGCAGTTTTCACGCCCCGCCGGGACTAGCGGGAGGGCCTAAGACAGATACGCAGTATTTT. This chain joins TRBV28 and TRBJ2-3, with TRBD2 matching over 16 bases. CDR3 length equals 22 residues. Looked up from germline, CDR1 is MDHEN and CDR2 is SYDVKM. Losses at the gene ends were 3 bases for V and 3 bases for J; bases not matched to a gene: 18.

The chain has TRBV7-9 and TRBJ2-3; 9 bases are shared with TRBD2. Germline V gives CDR1 SEHNR, CDR2 FQNEAQ (reference sequence). The junction had 6 bases not matched to a gene; V was cut back by 2 bases and J by 3 bases. This CDR3 region has 16 residues. CDR3: CASSLQAGGPTDTQYF. The CDR3 DNA reads TGTGCCAGCAGCTTACAGGCGGGAGGGCCAACAGATACGCAGTATTTT.

The chain is built from TRBV10-3 and TRBJ1-5; 7 nucleotides agree with TRBD1. V shed 0 bases, J shed 1 base, and the junction held 3 bases outside the gene matches. Germline assignment: CDR1 ENHRY and CDR2 SYGVKD. The CDR3 is 16 amino acids. As DNA, the CDR3 is TGTGCCATCAGTGAGTCGGACAGGATCAGCAATCAGCCCCAGCATTTT. The encoded protein is CAISESDRISNQPQHF.

This clone was recorded only once. The rearrangement joins TRBV11-2 to TRBJ2-7; no reliable D call. V was cut by 4 bases and J by 6 bases, with 7 bases left in between. The CDR3 has 11 residues. Germline V gene data show CDR1 as SGHAT and CDR2 as FQNNGV. The CDR3, as DNA: TGTGCCAGCAGCTCATCCCCCGAGCAGTACTTC. Encoded protein: CASSSSPEQYF.

The chain combines TRBV16 with TRBJ2-1, with D unresolved. Germline CDR1 is KGHSY and CDR2 is FQNENV. V dropped 4 bases and J dropped 0 bases, with 10 bases sitting between them. CDR3 length equals 15 residues. The CDR3 region has the DNA TGTGCCAGCAGCCGGCGCCCTAACTCCTACAATGAGCAGTTCTTC. It translates to CASSRRPNSYNEQFF.

The V call is TRBV14, the J call TRBJ2-5, with D perhaps assigned TRBD1 or TRBD2 (5 bases each). Trimming took off 4 bases at V and 5 bases at J, with 17 bases between the two ends. CDR3 size: 15 residues. Per the germline V gene, CDR1 is SGHDN and CDR2 is FVKESK. The CDR3 here is CASSPLGTTMETQYF. CDR3 nucleotides: TGTGCCAGCAGCCCTCTCGGGACGACCATGGAGACCCAGTACTTC.

This clone was detected only once. The chain recombines TRBV6-1 with TRBJ1-4, with D perhaps TRBD1 (5 bases). Trimming removed 5 bases from V and 7 bases from J, with 14 bases in between. From germline, CDR1 is MNHNS and CDR2 SASEGT. The CDR3 length is 14 residues. This chain's CDR3 is CASSFEQGGEKLFF. CDR3 coding DNA: TGTGCCAGCAGTTTTGAGCAGGGCGGTGAAAAACTGTTTTTT.

This chain joins TRBV19 and TRBJ2-2; D is uncertain. The CDR3 covers 13 residues. Trimming cost V 6 bases and J 1 base, with 6 bases left between them. CDR1 LNHDA and CDR2 SQIVND come from the germline V gene (reference sequence). CDR3 DNA sequence: TGTGCCAGTAGAGAAAAGAACACCGGGGAGCTGTTTTTT. It encodes CASREKNTGELFF.

The CDR3 nucleotides are TGTGCCAGCAGCAAACAGGGACAGGGGGCTTCTGGGGCCAACGTCCTGACTTTC. Amino acids: CASSKQGQGASGANVLTF. This chain joins TRBV5-4 and TRBJ2-6, with 12 bases identical to TRBD1. The germline CDR1 and CDR2 sequences are SGHNT and YYREEE (reference sequence). Unmatched junction bases numbered 6, after V lost 4 bases and J lost 1 base. The CDR3 has 18 residues.

This rearrangement joins TRBV5-1 to TRBJ2-1; 9 nucleotides agree with TRBD2. There are 18 residues in the CDR3. Germline loops: CDR1 SGHRS, CDR2 YFSETQ. The J segment lost 7 bases and the V segment lost 4 bases, leaving 18 bases of the junction unmatched. The CDR3 DNA follows: TGCGCCAGCAGCCTCCCACAGACTAGCGGAGGCGGATTAAATGAGCAGTTCTTC. Amino acids: CASSLPQTSGGGLNEQFF.